The 25 T cell receptor beta chains below all came from one sample that was sequenced in a study of T cell responses to AZD1222 COVID-19 vaccine. The table came from immunoSEQ multiplex PCR; TCRdb's copy has only in-frame clones and leaves some out. The sample includes 140,000 or so clones, over 75% of them seen just once. This specimen was peripheral blood, taken 28 days after the second dose of the MenACWY control vaccine. The receptors were gathered from an adult who received the MenACWY meningococcal vaccine as a control.

This clone was detected once. The chain combines TRBV19 with TRBJ2-6; 9 bases fit TRBD2. Trimming took 4 bases from V and 0 from J; bases not matched to a gene: 4. CDR1 and CDR2 (germline): LNHDA, SQIVND (reference sequence). The CDR3 is 17 amino acids. CDR3 DNA sequence: TGTGCCAGTAGTAGGGGACTAGCAGACTCTGGGGCCAACGTCCTGACTTTC. Its protein product is CASSRGLADSGANVLTF. The full variable domain, rest sourced from reference TRBV19 and TRBJ2-6, is DGGITQSPKYLFRKEGQNVTLSCEQNLNHDAMYWYRQDPGQGLRLIYYSQIVNDFQKGDIAEGYSVSREKKESFPLTVTSAQKNPTAFYLCASSRGLADSGANVLTFGAGSRLTVL.

This clone was counted a single time. The gene calls are TRBV24-1 and TRBJ2-7; no reliable D call. In germline, CDR1 is KGHDR, CDR2 SFDVKD. The CDR3 spans 12 residues. Deletions cut 9 bases from V and 2 bases from J, with 10 bases between. CDR3 coding DNA: TGTGCCACCGGGCCCCTCGCCTACGAGCAGTACTTC. It specifies CATGPLAYEQYF.

J is TRBJ2-3 and V is TRBV11-3, with 8 bases identical to TRBD1. The CDR3 consists of 15 residues. The germline gives CDR1 SGHNT, CDR2 YENEEA. V trimming: 7 bases; J trimming: 4 bases; junction bases outside the gene matches: 10. The CDR3 protein is CASTNRQGSADTQYF. In DNA form, the CDR3 reads TGTGCCAGCACCAATCGACAGGGGTCGGCAGATACGCAGTATTTT. Full variable domain (rest looked up from reference TRBV11-3 and TRBJ2-3): EAGVVQSPRYKIIEKKQPVAFWCNPISGHNTLYWYLQNLGQGPELLIRYENEEAVDDSQLPKDRFSAERLKGVDSTLKIQPAELGDSAVYLCASTNRQGSADTQYFGPGTRLTVL.

This chain uses TRBV5-1 with TRBJ2-2; D is unclear. The CDR3 sequence is 12 residues long. CDR1 and CDR2 from the germline V gene are SGHRS and YFSETQ. V was trimmed by 9 bases and J by 4 bases, leaving 10 bases between them. CDR3 loop: CATSPSTGELFF. For the CDR3, the DNA is TGCGCCACGTCCCCCAGCACCGGGGAGCTGTTTTTT.

The chain is built from TRBV10-3 and TRBJ1-6; 9 bases line up with TRBD1. V shed 2 bases and J 7 bases; nucleotides not matched to a gene: 3. Germline V gene data show CDR1 as ENHRY and CDR2 as SYGVKD. The CDR3 contains 15 residues. As DNA, the CDR3 is TGTGCCATCAGTGAGCCCGGGACAGGGAATTCACCCCTCCACTTT. It specifies CAISEPGTGNSPLHF.

The chain is built from TRBV28 and TRBJ2-6; the D is unclear. Trimming pared 2 bases from V and 0 bases from J, leaving 5 bases between. CDR1 MDHEN and CDR2 SYDVKM come from the germline V gene. CDR3 length: 15 amino acids. CDR3 sequence (DNA): TGTGCCAGCAGTTTAGAGAGCTCTGGGGCCAACGTCCTGACTTTC. Translating gives CASSLESSGANVLTF. Looking up the rest from reference TRBV28 and TRBJ2-6 gives the full variable domain: DVKVTQSSRYLVKRTGEKVFLECVQDMDHENMFWYRQDPGLGLRLIYFSYDVKMKEKGDIPEGYSVSREKKERFSLILESASTNQTSMYLCASSLESSGANVLTFGAGSRLTVL.

The chain couples TRBV3-1 (or the pseudogene TRBV3-2) to TRBJ1-6; D is ambiguous. Germline lookup yields CDR1 LGHDT and CDR2 YNNKEL (reference sequence). CDR3 length: 14 residues. V was trimmed by 1 base and J by 7 bases, leaving 8 bases between them. CDR3 in amino acids: CASSQVFGNSPLHF. The CDR3 DNA reads TGTGCCAGCAGCCAAGTATTCGGGAATTCACCCCTCCACTTT.

The CDR3 sequence: CASRTGGSLGTQYF. Written as DNA, the CDR3 is TGTGCCAGCAGGACAGGGGGATCGTTGGGGACCCAGTACTTC. The chain joins TRBV2 to TRBJ2-5, with 9 bases that match TRBD1. CDR1 is SNHLY and CDR2 is FYNNEI in the germline V gene. V was pared by 6 bases and J by 7 bases, with 9 bases of the junction left unmatched. The CDR3 is 14 residues long.

The chain combines TRBV3-1 (or the pseudogene TRBV3-2) with TRBJ2-3; no firm D call. Trimming removed 1 base from V and 3 bases from J, with 5 bases in between. The CDR3 runs 13 residues. CDR1 and CDR2 from the germline V gene are LGHDT and YNNKEL (reference sequence). In DNA, the CDR3 is TGTGCCAGCAGCCAAGGGGAAACAGATACGCAGTATTTT. Encoded protein: CASSQGETDTQYF.

The genes are TRBV7-9 and TRBJ2-3; tentatively, D is TRBD1 (5 bases). From germline, CDR1 is SEHNR and CDR2 FQNEAQ (reference sequence). V shed 5 bases and J shed 0 bases, with 9 bases lying between them. CDR3 length equals 14 residues. The CDR3 DNA reads TGTGCCAGCAGCCCAAGGGGCAGCACAGATACGCAGTATTTT. Amino acid sequence: CASSPRGSTDTQYF.

This chain connects TRBV11-2 to TRBJ1-5; maybe TRBD1 (6 bases). V gave up 2 bases and J gave up 4 bases, with 15 bases separating them. Germline V gene lookup returns CDR1 SGHAT and CDR2 FQNNGV. The CDR3 sequence is 16 residues long. CDR3 DNA: TGTGCCAGCAGCTTAATTCGCAGGGGCTCGAATCAGCCCCAGCATTTT. Amino acids: CASSLIRRGSNQPQHF. Full variable domain (missing parts from reference TRBV11-2 and TRBJ1-5): EAGVAQSPRYKIIEKRQSVAFWCNPISGHATLYWYQQILGQGPKLLIQFQNNGVVDDSQLPKDRFSAERLKGVDSTLKIQPAKLEDSAVYLCASSLIRRGSNQPQHFGDGTRLSIL.

The chain carries TRBV6-2 or TRBV6-3 and TRBJ1-2; 8 bases match TRBD1. Trimming at V came to 2 bases and at J to 8 bases, leaving 4 bases not matched to a gene. The CDR3 is made up of 13 amino acids. The V gene's germline CDR1 is MNHEY and CDR2 SVGEGT. The CDR3 region has the DNA TGTGCCAGCAGTTACGGGACAGGCGGGGGCTACACCTTC. Encoded protein: CASSYGTGGGYTF.

This clone was seen many times. The chain joins TRBV3-1 (or the pseudogene TRBV3-2) to TRBJ1-2; tentative D call: TRBD1 (6 bases). The germline gives CDR1 LGHDT, CDR2 YNNKEL (reference sequence). The CDR3 is made up of 14 amino acids. The V and J ends lost 4 bases and 11 bases respectively, with 20 bases between them. Written as DNA, the CDR3 is TGTGCCAGCAGCCCTCTTCGACAGGCTCAAGGGTACACCTTC. Encoded protein: CASSPLRQAQGYTF.

This clone was seen only once. This chain links TRBV7-2 with TRBJ1-1; D call uncertain. Germline lookup yields CDR1 SGHTA and CDR2 FQGNSA. V lost 8 bases to trimming and J lost 3 bases, with 10 bases between them. There are 12 residues in the CDR3. CDR3 sequence: CASGTGDTEAFF. CDR3 nucleotides: TGTGCCAGCGGTACCGGGGACACTGAAGCTTTCTTT.

This sequence joins TRBV11-3 and TRBJ2-2; D is perhaps TRBD1 or TRBD2 (5 bases each). The germline CDR1 and CDR2 sequences are SGHNT and YENEEA. Trimming removed 2 bases at V and 3 bases at J, with 13 bases between. The CDR3 runs 16 residues. CDR3 sequence reads: CASSLWIRDDTGELFF. The CDR3 DNA sequence: TGTGCCAGCAGCTTATGGATCCGGGACGACACCGGGGAGCTGTTTTTT. The full variable domain, with the rest looked up from reference TRBV11-3 and TRBJ2-2, is EAGVVQSPRYKIIEKKQPVAFWCNPISGHNTLYWYLQNLGQGPELLIRYENEEAVDDSQLPKDRFSAERLKGVDSTLKIQPAELGDSAVYLCASSLWIRDDTGELFFGEGSRLTVL.

The gene calls are TRBV6-5 and TRBJ1-1, with TRBD1 identical over 9 bases. Germline V lookup: CDR1 MNHEY, CDR2 SVGAGI. The CDR3 runs to 14 residues. V shed 7 bases, J shed 6 bases, and the junction held 9 bases outside the gene matches. CDR3 DNA sequence: TGTGCCAGCAAGATACAGGGGGCGGGGGCTGAAGCTTTCTTT. This translates into CASKIQGAGAEAFF.

V gene TRBV7-3 combines with J gene TRBJ2-1; a weak D match, TRBD1 (6 bases). Trimming removed 3 bases from V and 0 bases from J, with 12 bases in between. Germline CDR1 is SGHTA and CDR2 is FQGTGA. The CDR3 spans 16 residues. DNA of the CDR3: TGTGCCAGCAGCTTTTCCACGACAGGCTCCTACAATGAGCAGTTCTTC. It yields the protein CASSFSTTGSYNEQFF.

The chain carries TRBV2 and TRBJ1-3, with D possibly matching TRBD1 (5 bases). This CDR3 is built from 13 residues. V shed 5 bases and J shed 4 bases, with 9 bases lying between them. Per germline, CDR1 SNHLY and CDR2 FYNNEI. The DNA of the CDR3 is TGTGCCAGCAGTTGGGGGACGGGAAACACCATATATTTT. This encodes CASSWGTGNTIYF.

The J gene is TRBJ1-2, the V gene TRBV6-5, with D perhaps matching TRBD1 (6 bases). The V gene lost 6 bases and the J gene lost 5 bases, with 7 bases spanning the gap. This CDR3 has 11 amino acids. The germline V gene has CDR1 MNHEY and CDR2 SVGAGI. The CDR3 here is CASSRGYGYTF. In DNA form, the CDR3 reads TGTGCCAGCAGCAGGGGATATGGCTACACCTTC.

The CDR3 loop is CASSQGLGHLLNQPQHF. The DNA of the CDR3 is TGCGCCAGCAGCCAAGGGCTGGGACATCTTCTCAATCAGCCCCAGCATTTT. The J gene is TRBJ1-5, the V gene TRBV4-1; D perhaps matches TRBD1 (6 bases). Trimming left V 1 base short and J 3 bases short, with 16 bases between. This CDR3 has 17 residues. Germline V CDR1 and CDR2: MGHRA, YSYEKL.

For this clone: A read error may produce the germline difference seen at one junction end. This sequence joins TRBV28 and TRBJ1-5; no clear D gene. The CDR3 extends over 13 amino acids. Germline CDR1 reads MDHEN; CDR2 reads SYDVKM. The chain's CDR3 is CASSPDVNRPQHF. CDR3 coding DNA: TGTGCCAGCAGTCCGGACGTCAATCGGCCCCAGCATTTT.

The chain combines TRBV6-5 with TRBJ1-2, with a tentative D call TRBD1 (6 bases). Trimming pared 6 bases from V and 4 bases from J, leaving 15 bases between. The CDR3 sequence is 14 residues long. Germline V gene lookup returns CDR1 MNHEY and CDR2 SVGAGI. As DNA, the CDR3 is TGTGCCAGCAGCCGGGGGAGGGGGGCCTATGGCTACACCTTC. This gives the protein CASSRGRGAYGYTF.

V gene TRBV19 combines with J gene TRBJ1-5, with D maybe TRBD1 (5 bases). Trimming left V 8 bases short and J 2 bases short, with 13 bases between. The CDR3 runs 14 residues. The V gene's germline CDR1 is LNHDA and CDR2 SQIVND (reference sequence). The CDR3 region is CASARGSGNQPQHF. CDR3 in DNA: TGTGCCAGTGCAAGGGGCAGTGGCAATCAGCCCCAGCATTTT.

This clone is a singleton in its sample. The gene calls are TRBV9 and TRBJ1-6, with 7 positions matching TRBD1. CDR1 SGDLS and CDR2 YYNGEE come from the germline V gene. V shed 6 bases, J shed 0 bases, and the junction held 9 bases outside the gene matches. The CDR3 has 17 amino acids. CDR3 sequence: CASNRDGQVSYNSPLHF. DNA of the CDR3: TGTGCCAGCAACAGGGACGGACAGGTCTCCTATAATTCACCCCTCCACTTT.

This clone was seen a single time. This chain joins TRBV27 and TRBJ2-1, with a weak D call TRBD2 (5 bases). Germline-derived CDR1 and CDR2 are MNHEY and SMNVEV (reference sequence). CDR3 length: 15 amino acids. V dropped 5 bases and J dropped 6 bases, with 17 bases sitting between them. The CDR3 DNA follows: TGTGCCAGCAGTCTTAAAGCGGCATCCCCCAATGAGCAGTTCTTC. It translates to CASSLKAASPNEQFF.